Presented here are 27 T cell receptor beta chains from one specimen sequenced in a study of T cells in Graves' hyperthyroidism and ophthalmopathy. Template material for amplifying TCR beta CDR3 regions consisted of RNA transcripts. HTBI primers drove first-round RT-PCR of the TCR CDR3. From the multiplex PCR reads, TCRdb called clonotypes with MiXCR, one entry per CDR3 protein. The sample consists of around 580,000 distinct CDR3 sequences, around 45% of them appearing once. Sequenced input: peripheral blood or thyroid tissue (not recorded which). These TCRs come from a woman aged 18-29 years with Graves' hyperthyroidism.

V usage is TRBV29-1 and J usage is TRBJ1-5; no firm D call. CDR1 and CDR2 from the germline V gene are SQVTM and ANQGSEA. V lost 7 bases to trimming and J lost 7 bases, with 14 bases between them. CDR3 length equals 12 residues. CDR3 amino acids: CSAGEGGQPQHF. CDR3 DNA: TGCAGCGCCGGAGAGGGTGGGCAGCCCCAGCATTTT.

This clonotype was detected many times. The CDR3 protein is CAISEEGLAVSNTGELFF. The CDR3 DNA follows: TGTGCCATCAGTGAGGAGGGATTGGCGGTCTCGAACACCGGGGAGCTGTTTTTT. The chain couples TRBV10-3 to TRBJ2-2, with D possibly being TRBD2 (5 bases). The germline V and J ends were trimmed by 2 bases and 0 bases, with 16 bases remaining between them. Germline CDR1 ENHRY, CDR2 SYGVKD. This CDR3 has 18 residues.

The chain is built from TRBV20-1 and TRBJ2-1, with D possibly called TRBD1 or TRBD2 (7 bases each). Between the trimmed V and J ends, which lost 5 bases and 6 bases, there was a span of 20 bases. Germline lookup yields CDR1 DFQATT and CDR2 SNEGSKA (reference sequence). The CDR3 loop spans 15 amino acids. In DNA, the CDR3 is TGCAGTGCTCGACCGAGCGGGACAGTGGGCAATGAGCAGTTCTTC. Translating gives CSARPSGTVGNEQFF.

This clonotype was detected ten times or more. The chain is built from TRBV7-6 and TRBJ2-7; D remains ambiguous. This CDR3 contains 15 residues. Trimming took 2 bases from V and 0 from J, leaving 11 bases between them. Germline values: CDR1 SGHVS, CDR2 FNYEAQ. The CDR3 DNA reads TGTGCCAGCAGCTTACATTCGATGGGCTCCTACGAGCAGTACTTC. Amino acid sequence: CASSLHSMGSYEQYF.

This clonotype was seen many times. The V gene is TRBV4-1, the J gene TRBJ2-5, with D possibly matching TRBD1 (7 bases). The V gene lost 3 bases and the J gene lost 5 bases, with 16 bases spanning the gap. The V gene's germline CDR1 is MGHRA and CDR2 YSYEKL. The CDR3 contains 15 residues. The CDR3, as DNA: TGCGCCAGCAGCCAGTCGCAGGGGGGAAGGGAGACCCAGTACTTC. Encoded protein: CASSQSQGGRETQYF.

This chain joins TRBV2 and TRBJ2-5, with 12 positions matching TRBD2. There are 14 residues in the CDR3. In germline, CDR1 is SNHLY, CDR2 FYNNEI. J gave up 3 bases and V 6 bases, and 2 bases lay outside the gene matches. CDR3 nucleotide sequence: TGTGCCAGCAGAAGGACTAGCGGGGAAGAGACCCAGTACTTC. It is translated as CASRRTSGEETQYF.

The chain carries TRBV7-2 and TRBJ1-3; D is uncertain. Germline V CDR1 and CDR2: SGHTA, FQGNSA. The CDR3 consists of 16 residues. The V end lost 5 bases, the J end lost 6 bases, and 20 bases lay between the germline ends. CDR3 bases: TGTGCCAGCAGCCTACGCCCGGTCCCCTCAAAAAACACCATATATTTT. Protein sequence: CASSLRPVPSKNTIYF. The full variable domain, its missing parts supplied by reference TRBV7-2 and TRBJ1-3, is GAGVSQSPSNKVTEKGKDVELRCDPISGHTALYWYRQSLGQGLEFLIYFQGNSAPDKSGLPSDRFSAERTGGSVSTLTIQRTQQEDSAVYLCASSLRPVPSKNTIYFGEGSWLTVV.

The rearrangement joins TRBV7-2 to TRBJ1-4; the D gene is possibly TRBD1 (5 bases). Trimming removed 2 bases at V and 12 bases at J, with 19 bases between. CDR3 size: 15 residues. Per germline, CDR1 SGHTA and CDR2 FQGNSA. Here the CDR3 DNA reads TGTGCCAGCAGCTTAATTGGGACCTCAAATGAGGAACTGTTTTTT. Protein sequence: CASSLIGTSNEELFF.

This clonotype was detected once. The genes are TRBV5-4 and TRBJ2-2; 10 bases agree with TRBD2. The CDR3 spans 15 residues. Trimming cost V 0 bases and J 8 bases; bases outside gene matches: 4. Germline-derived CDR1 and CDR2 are SGHNT and YYREEE (reference sequence). In DNA, the CDR3 is TGTGCCAGCAGCTTGGGGACTAGCGGAATGGGGGAGCTGTTTTTT. Translation gives CASSLGTSGMGELFF.

This clonotype was counted between two and nine times. The chain is built from TRBV27 and TRBJ2-2; D could derive from TRBD1 or TRBD2 (6 bases each). The CDR3 is 15 residues long. Germline lookup yields CDR1 MNHEY and CDR2 SMNVEV (reference sequence). V gave up 3 bases and J gave up 6 bases, with 14 bases separating them. The CDR3 protein is CASSFPGAVPGELFF. The CDR3 DNA follows: TGTGCCAGCAGTTTCCCGGGGGCGGTCCCCGGGGAGCTGTTTTTT.

As to this clonotype: A much larger clone is a single base away; this may be a read error. The CDR3, as DNA: TGTGCCAGCAGCTTATCGACAGGGTTGACTCAGCCCCAGCATTTT. Translating it yields CASSLSTGLTQPQHF. This chain connects TRBV7-9 to TRBJ1-5; 7 bases align to TRBD1. The junction had 7 bases not matched to a gene; V was cut back by 2 bases and J by 6 bases. Germline loops: CDR1 SEHNR, CDR2 FQNEAQ (reference sequence). CDR3 length: 15 amino acids.

This clonotype was seen ten or more times. J is TRBJ1-4 and V is TRBV10-3; D not certain. Germline CDR1 and CDR2: ENHRY and SYGVKD. The CDR3 is 13 amino acids. V was pared by 8 bases and J by 3 bases, with 10 bases between. Here the CDR3 DNA reads TGTGCCATCGGTCCAAAGGCTAATGAAAAACTGTTTTTT. Translating gives CAIGPKANEKLFF.

The chain is built from TRBV20-1 and TRBJ2-7; 9 nucleotides match TRBD2. With V trimmed by 6 bases and J by 6 bases, 12 bases remained unmatched. Germline lookup yields CDR1 DFQATT and CDR2 SNEGSKA (reference sequence). This CDR3 has 14 amino acids. The CDR3 DNA is TGCAGTGCCCGAGGGCTAGCGGGGCCCCTCGAGCAGTACTTC. This translates into CSARGLAGPLEQYF.

There are many counts of this clonotype. The chain uses TRBV29-1 and TRBJ1-1, with 8 bases lining up with TRBD1. Trimming at V came to 3 bases and at J to 6 bases, leaving 6 bases not matched to a gene. The germline CDR1 and CDR2 sequences are SQVTM and ANQGSEA. This CDR3 comprises 13 residues. As DNA, the CDR3 is TGCAGCGTTGACACAGGGGGTTGGGCTGAAGCTTTCTTT. Encoded protein: CSVDTGGWAEAFF.

In its sample, this clonotype was seen many times. This sequence joins TRBV11-2 and TRBJ1-1; D is possibly TRBD1 (5 bases). Per germline, CDR1 SGHAT and CDR2 FQNNGV. Trimming cost V 2 bases and J 1 base, with 11 bases left between them. The CDR3 runs to 15 residues. The CDR3 coding sequence is TGTGCCAGCAGCTTAATTTCGACAGAGAACACTGAAGCTTTCTTT. Translated, it gives CASSLISTENTEAFF.

V usage is TRBV19 and J usage is TRBJ1-2; a weak D match, TRBD1 (6 bases). Looked up from germline, CDR1 is LNHDA and CDR2 is SQIVND (reference sequence). Trimming took off 5 bases at V and 4 bases at J, with 14 bases between the two ends. There are 14 residues in the CDR3. The CDR3 protein is CASSGNRVIYGYTF. DNA of the CDR3: TGTGCCAGTAGTGGCAACAGGGTTATCTATGGCTACACCTTC.

This clonotype occurred many times. The chain is built from TRBV12-3 or TRBV12-4 and TRBJ1-3, with D unclear. The length of the CDR3 is 15 residues. The V gene lost 3 bases and the J gene lost 4 bases, with 13 bases spanning the gap. This CDR3 is CASSFHGVRGNTIYF. The CDR3 nucleotides are TGTGCCAGCAGTTTTCACGGGGTACGAGGAAACACCATATATTTT.

Details on this clonotype: This may come from a read error, since a much larger clone is one base off. This chain uses TRBV25-1 with TRBJ2-7, with D perhaps TRBD1 (5 bases). CDR3 size: 13 residues. The germline gives CDR1 MGHDK, CDR2 SYGVNS. The CDR3 sequence is CAGSGRVPYEQYF. The CDR3, as DNA: TGTGCCGGCAGTGGCAGGGTCCCCTACGAGCAGTACTTC.

In this sample, this clonotype turned up many times. J is TRBJ2-7 and V is TRBV7-9; 10 nucleotides match TRBD1. The CDR3 runs 15 residues. Per germline, CDR1 SEHNR and CDR2 FQNEAQ (reference sequence). Losses at the gene ends were 5 bases for V and 5 bases for J; bases not matched to a gene: 9. The CDR3 protein is CASSTDRGRLDEQYF. As DNA, the CDR3 is TGTGCCAGCAGCACCGACAGGGGGCGCTTAGACGAGCAGTACTTC. Looking up the rest from reference TRBV7-9 and TRBJ2-7 gives the full variable domain: DTGVSQNPRHKITKRGQNVTFRCDPISEHNRLYWYRQTLGQGPEFLTYFQNEAQLEKSRLLSDRFSAERPKGSFSTLEIQRTEQGDSAMYLCASSTDRGRLDEQYFGPGTRLTVT.

The chain employs TRBV19 and TRBJ2-1; D possibly corresponds to TRBD2 (6 bases). The CDR3 runs to 16 residues. V lost 2 bases, J lost 5 bases, and 16 bases lay in between. Germline lookup yields CDR1 LNHDA and CDR2 SQIVND (reference sequence). This CDR3 reads CASSITSPSLHNEQFF. CDR3 DNA: TGTGCCAGTAGTATAACTAGCCCCTCACTACACAATGAGCAGTTCTTC.

This clonotype came up many times. V and J are TRBV20-1 and TRBJ2-7; TRBD2 agrees at 12 bases. This CDR3 is built from 17 residues. The germline gives CDR1 DFQATT, CDR2 SNEGSKA (reference sequence). The CDR3 nucleotides read TGCAGCGCATCCGGGACTAGCGGGTTCCGGAGCTCCTACGAGCAGTACTTC. This codes for CSASGTSGFRSSYEQYF.

This clonotype has a count of ten or more. This chain links TRBV7-6 with TRBJ2-2, with TRBD1 matching over 12 bases. The CDR3 has 16 residues. The germline CDR1 and CDR2 sequences are SGHVS and FNYEAQ. The V and J ends lost 5 bases and 6 bases, in that order; junction bases with no gene match: 7. In DNA, the CDR3 is TGTGCCAGCAGCCTGGAGGGACAGGGGGCGGCCGGGGAGCTGTTTTTT. Translated, it gives CASSLEGQGAAGELFF.

The table lists this clonotype with a count of one. The V call is TRBV25-1, the J call TRBJ1-4, with 10 bases matching TRBD1. Germline values: CDR1 MGHDK, CDR2 SYGVNS. The CDR3 runs 13 residues. The CDR3 sequence: CASRQGAAEKLFF. The CDR3 DNA reads as TGTGCTAGCCGACAGGGGGCGGCTGAAAAACTGTTTTTT.

The CDR3 coding sequence is TGTGCCAGCAGTTACTCGAACCCCGGGAGCTCCTACGAGCAGTACTTC. Residues: CASSYSNPGSSYEQYF. The genes are TRBV6-5 and TRBJ2-7; D possibly corresponds to TRBD2 (6 bases). V was shortened by 0 bases and J by 0 bases, with 12 bases between the two germline ends. Germline V gene data show CDR1 as MNHEY and CDR2 as SVGAGI. The CDR3 is 16 amino acids.

In its sample, this clonotype was seen a few times. This chain links TRBV29-1 with TRBJ2-4; 10 bases line up with TRBD1. Germline V lookup: CDR1 SQVTM, CDR2 ANQGSEA. The CDR3 is 15 amino acids. V was pared by 6 bases and J by 2 bases, with 7 bases of the junction left unmatched. The CDR3 DNA reads as TGCAGCGTCCTGAAGGGACAGGGGACCAAAAACATTCAGTACTTC. Translation: CSVLKGQGTKNIQYF.

V gene TRBV6-4 combines with J gene TRBJ2-2; perhaps TRBD2 as D (5 bases). This CDR3 has 12 amino acids. Germline lookup yields CDR1 MRHNA and CDR2 SNTAGT. Trimming pared 7 bases from V and 6 bases from J, leaving 9 bases between. The CDR3 DNA is TGTGCCAGCAATCGAGGGTCCGGGGAGCTGTTTTTT. It is translated as CASNRGSGELFF.

This clonotype has at least ten counts. The rearrangement uses TRBV7-9 and TRBJ1-4; D is uncertain. The CDR3 is made up of 15 amino acids. Trimming removed 2 bases at V and 9 bases at J, with 16 bases between. Germline V gene data show CDR1 as SEHNR and CDR2 as FQNEAQ (reference sequence). CDR3 nucleotide sequence: TGTGCCAGCAGCTTACTTTTGGGTACTGGTCAAAAACTGTTTTTT. Amino acids: CASSLLLGTGQKLFF.